Following are 24 T cell receptor beta chains from one sample sequenced in a study of blood T cells in healthy people across ages. A second about 6 to 12 cycle PCR used barcoded and J-beta primers. TCRdb reprocessed the 5' RACE reads with MiXCR, giving one entry per CDR3 protein. Of about a million distinct CDR3 sequences in the sample, just over 50% were seen once. Sequencing was done on a sample of blood. The receptors originated from a woman in her fifties or sixties in good health.

The V gene is TRBV6-5, the J gene TRBJ1-2; tentative D call: TRBD1 (5 bases). Between the trimmed V and J ends, which lost 5 bases and 7 bases, there was a span of 20 bases. Germline V gene sequence: CDR1 MNHEY, CDR2 SVGAGI. The CDR3 is made up of 15 amino acids. CDR3 in amino acids: CASSLRQGHPPGYTF. The DNA of the CDR3 is TGTGCCAGCAGTCTGAGGCAGGGCCATCCTCCTGGCTACACCTTC.

This chain uses TRBV20-1 with TRBJ2-1; D possibly matches TRBD1 or TRBD2 (5 bases each). The length of the CDR3 is 16 residues. V was shortened by 5 bases and J by 2 bases, with 19 bases between the two germline ends. Germline assignment: CDR1 DFQATT and CDR2 SNEGSKA (reference sequence). Written as DNA, the CDR3 is TGCAGTGCTGATGAGGGACCAGCGAAAACCTACAATGAGCAGTTCTTC. Translating gives CSADEGPAKTYNEQFF.

V gene TRBV28 combines with J gene TRBJ1-5; no clear D gene. CDR1 is MDHEN and CDR2 is SYDVKM in the germline V gene. The CDR3 totals 13 residues. V dropped 8 bases and J dropped 5 bases, with 13 bases sitting between them. CDR3 coding DNA: TGTGCCAGCGGGGAGGGATACGATCAGCCCCAGCATTTT. Its translation: CASGEGYDQPQHF.

V and J are TRBV7-9 and TRBJ2-2, with 8 bases that match TRBD1. Losses at the gene ends were 5 bases for V and 1 base for J; bases not matched to a gene: 6. The CDR3 contains 16 residues. The germline V gene encodes CDR1 SEHNR and CDR2 FQNEAQ (reference sequence). The CDR3: CASSRAGTGNTGELFF. The CDR3 DNA reads TGTGCCAGCAGCCGCGCCGGGACAGGGAACACCGGGGAGCTGTTTTTT.

The gene calls are TRBV12-5 and TRBJ2-4; D unresolved. V lost 3 bases and J 3 bases, leaving 9 bases between the germline ends. The germline V gene encodes CDR1 LGHNT and CDR2 FRNRAP. The CDR3 sequence is 14 residues long. Here the CDR3 reads CASGLGESKNIQYF. The DNA for the CDR3 is TGTGCTAGTGGTTTAGGAGAGAGCAAAAACATTCAGTACTTC.

The chain carries TRBV7-9 and TRBJ2-7, with 11 bases identical to TRBD2. This CDR3 is 13 amino acids long. CDR1 is SEHNR, CDR2 FQNEAQ, per germline (reference sequence). With 6 bases clipped from V and 5 bases from J, the junction kept 3 bases outside the gene matches. As DNA, the CDR3 is TGTGCCAGCAGGACTAGCGGGAACCACGAGCAGTACTTC. Translating gives CASRTSGNHEQYF. Full variable domain (outside the CDR3, taken from reference TRBV7-9 and TRBJ2-7): DTGVSQNPRHKITKRGQNVTFRCDPISEHNRLYWYRQTLGQGPEFLTYFQNEAQLEKSRLLSDRFSAERPKGSFSTLEIQRTEQGDSAMYLCASRTSGNHEQYFGPGTRLTVT.

The chain carries TRBV20-1 and TRBJ2-4; TRBD2 is a possible D gene (6 bases). V was pared by 6 bases and J by 8 bases, with 14 bases between. Germline CDR1 DFQATT, CDR2 SNEGSKA (reference sequence). This CDR3 has 12 amino acids. This CDR3 is CSAPPRRDIQYF. CDR3 coding DNA: TGCAGTGCCCCTCCCAGGAGGGACATTCAGTACTTC.

V gene TRBV20-1 combines with J gene TRBJ2-3, with TRBD2 matching 10 bases. Looked up from germline, CDR1 is DFQATT and CDR2 is SNEGSKA (reference sequence). The CDR3 sequence is 15 residues long. V was clipped by 6 bases and J by 3 bases; unmatched bases: 9. CDR3 nucleotides: TGCAGTGCCCAAGGAGCTAGCGGGAGTACAGATACGCAGTATTTT. Its protein is CSAQGASGSTDTQYF.

A few counts support this clonotype. V gene TRBV30 combines with J gene TRBJ2-4; D not resolved. CDR1 is GTSNPN, CDR2 SVGIG, per germline (reference sequence). V lost 1 base, J lost 3 bases, and 7 bases lay in between. CDR3 size: 13 residues. This chain's CDR3 is CAWSGWGKNIQYF. For the CDR3, the DNA is TGTGCCTGGAGTGGGTGGGGCAAAAACATTCAGTACTTC.

The V call is TRBV9, the J call TRBJ2-4; possibly TRBD1 for D (5 bases). CDR3 length: 14 residues. Germline lookup yields CDR1 SGDLS and CDR2 YYNGEE. V was pared by 0 bases and J by 8 bases, with 12 bases between. The CDR3 DNA reads as TGTGCCAGCAGCGTAGATGCCAGGGTAGACATTCAGTACTTC. Translating gives CASSVDARVDIQYF. Drawing the rest from reference TRBV9 and TRBJ2-4, the complete variable domain is DSGVTQTPKHLITATGQRVTLRCSPRSGDLSVYWYQQSLDQGLQFLIQYYNGEERAKGNILERFSAQQFPDLHSELNLSSLELGDSALYFCASSVDARVDIQYFGAGTRLSVL.

The rearrangement uses TRBV7-9 and TRBJ2-1; D is unclear. CDR1 is SEHNR, CDR2 FQNEAQ, per germline (reference sequence). CDR3 length: 14 residues. The V and J ends lost 0 bases and 5 bases respectively, with 8 bases between them. The CDR3 DNA is TGTGCCAGCAGCTTAGCAGGGCTCGACAATGAGCAGTTCTTC. This encodes CASSLAGLDNEQFF.

The chain is built from TRBV3-1 and TRBJ2-5; 7 bases align to TRBD1. With V trimmed by 5 bases and J by 5 bases, 8 bases remained unmatched. The CDR3 extends over 14 amino acids. Looked up from germline, CDR1 is LGHDT and CDR2 is YNNKEL (reference sequence). This CDR3 is CASSYLDRAETQYF. CDR3 nucleotide sequence: TGTGCCAGCAGCTACCTCGACAGGGCGGAGACCCAGTACTTC.

V and J are TRBV2 and TRBJ2-7, with D possibly called TRBD1 or TRBD2 (5 bases each). This CDR3 spans 14 amino acids. CDR1 is SNHLY and CDR2 is FYNNEI in the germline V gene. V was clipped by 8 bases and J by 0 bases, with 14 bases between them. Here the CDR3 DNA reads TGTGCCAGCTACAGGCGGGCCAGCTCCTACGAGCAGTACTTC. Its protein product is CASYRRASSYEQYF.

This clonotype was found a few times. The chain couples TRBV15 to TRBJ2-5, with TRBD1 identical over 7 bases. Germline lookup yields CDR1 LNHNV and CDR2 YYDKDF (reference sequence). The CDR3 contains 15 residues. Trimming cost V 4 bases and J 5 bases; bases outside gene matches: 10. CDR3 region: CATSIHRGAGETQYF. CDR3 in DNA: TGTGCCACCAGCATCCACAGGGGCGCAGGGGAGACCCAGTACTTC.

This clonotype was observed at least ten times. The chain carries TRBV5-1 and TRBJ2-4, with D maybe TRBD1 (5 bases). In germline, CDR1 is SGHRS, CDR2 YFSETQ. V was trimmed by 4 bases and J by 0 bases, leaving 11 bases between them. The CDR3 has 15 amino acids. The CDR3 DNA is TGCGCCAGCAGCCCGACAGTTCTAGCCAAAAACATTCAGTACTTC. Protein sequence: CASSPTVLAKNIQYF.

This chain uses TRBV12-3 or TRBV12-4 with TRBJ1-2; D is perhaps TRBD1 (6 bases). This CDR3 contains 14 residues. Trimming left V 1 base short and J 4 bases short, with 10 bases between. The CDR3 region is CASSLVAGVYGYTF. The CDR3 coding sequence is TGTGCCAGCAGTTTAGTGGCAGGGGTCTATGGCTACACCTTC.

The chain uses TRBV24-1 and TRBJ2-3, with D maybe TRBD2 (6 bases). CDR1 and CDR2 from the germline V gene are KGHDR and SFDVKD. Between the trimmed V and J ends, which lost 1 base and 8 bases, there was a span of 15 bases. The CDR3 is 15 residues long. CDR3 amino acids: CATSDLPPRGGTQYF. CDR3 DNA sequence: TGTGCCACCAGTGATTTACCCCCGAGGGGAGGTACGCAGTATTTT.

The chain has TRBV6-5 and TRBJ2-1; 12 bases agree with TRBD2. CDR3 size: 15 residues. J was trimmed by 4 bases and V by 7 bases; bases with no gene match: 5. CDR1 MNHEY and CDR2 SVGAGI come from the germline V gene. Here the CDR3 DNA reads TGTGCCAGCACCCGCACTAGCGGGAGGTACAATGAGCAGTTCTTC. As protein: CASTRTSGRYNEQFF.

This clonotype was seen only once. The chain carries TRBV20-1 and TRBJ1-1; D uncertain. V was trimmed by 2 bases and J by 3 bases, leaving 10 bases between them. This CDR3 has 13 residues. CDR1 is DFQATT, CDR2 SNEGSKA, per germline (reference sequence). CDR3 residues: CSARKGIHTEAFF. The CDR3 DNA is TGCAGTGCTAGAAAGGGTATTCACACTGAAGCTTTCTTT.

V is TRBV5-1 and J is TRBJ2-2, with 7 bases aligning to TRBD2. The CDR3 is 16 amino acids. Germline CDR1 and CDR2: SGHRS and YFSETQ. The ends lost 4 bases at V and 7 bases at J; junction bases unmatched: 13. The CDR3 protein is CASSGTSATVDGELFF. DNA for the CDR3: TGCGCCAGCAGCGGCACTAGCGCTACCGTTGACGGGGAGCTGTTTTTT.

This clonotype was found a few times. The chain links TRBV18 to TRBJ2-5, with TRBD2 matching 11 bases. Germline loops: CDR1 KGHSH, CDR2 LQKENI. The CDR3 is 17 residues long. J was trimmed by 5 bases and V by 5 bases; bases with no gene match: 13. The CDR3 is CASSDLSTSGSGETQYF. In nucleotides, the CDR3 is TGTGCCAGCTCAGACCTCTCTACTAGCGGGAGTGGCGAGACCCAGTACTTC.

The chain combines TRBV7-2 with TRBJ2-1; D gene uncertain. V lost 5 bases and J lost 10, with 9 bases in between. CDR3 length: 11 amino acids. CDR1 and CDR2 (germline): SGHTA, FQGNSA. Here the CDR3 reads CASSLKEEQFF. In DNA, the CDR3 is TGTGCCAGCAGCCTTAAAGAGGAGCAGTTCTTC.

A remark on this clonotype: One junction end disagrees with the germline gene, perhaps due to a read error. This chain uses TRBV14 with TRBJ2-5, with D unclear. The J call may be incorrect, as the DNA end agrees better with TRBJ2-7. Per germline, CDR1 SGHDN and CDR2 FVKESK. The CDR3 totals 13 residues. Written as DNA, the CDR3 is TGCGCCAGCAGCCAAGAGTCGCGCTACGAGCAGTACTTC. Protein: CASSQESRYEQYF.

This sequence joins TRBV20-1 and TRBJ1-5; possible D gene TRBD1, 5 bases. The germline gives CDR1 DFQATT, CDR2 SNEGSKA (reference sequence). This CDR3 region has 18 residues. The V end lost 0 bases, the J end lost 6 bases, and 24 bases lay between the germline ends. In DNA, the CDR3 is TGCAGTGCTAGAGATAAATATATACGAGGGGAAGTGGGTCAGCCCCAGCATTTT. Translating gives CSARDKYIRGEVGQPQHF.